The entry below gives a single T cell receptor (beta chain) sequence along with its context. This clone was seen once. It has no known antigen specificity. No much larger clone exists at a distance of one base, and base qualities are not known. CDR1 and CDR2 (SGHRS, YFSETQ) derive from the germline V gene. Measured from the cysteine to the phenylalanine, the CDR3 is 15 residues long. Kept here is only the CDR3 DNA, which spans 45 bases and is read in frame from base 1. V is pruned by 3 bases and J by 2 bases, leaving 3 bases of the junction without a gene match. TCRbeta CDR3 regions were amplified from genomic DNA using the immunoSEQ Assay, a bias-controlled multiplex PCR. The paper's data handling went like this. The number of nucleated cells in each sample was estimated from the amplification of reference gene primers within the assay. To quantify the absolute abundance of each unique TCRbeta CDR3 rearrangement, sequence reads were collapsed and filtered. For each sample, productive Simpson clonality was calculated as the square root of Simpson's diversity index over productive rearrangements. The immuneACCESS repertoire file appears here via TCRdb, limited to in-frame rearrangements. These files lack a portion of the clones; in checked studies, under half of the deficit traces to unresolved V genes, and the cause of the others is not known. The V and J calls and clone size were taken over from that table, and D and trimming were inferred from the DNA. Here the sample has more than 90,000 clones; about 71% occur a single time. Around 23% of the sample lies in the top ten.

This record comes from a study of blood T cell repertoires in COVID-19 (dated by TCRdb to about 2020). Regarding the complete study: Collaborator samples came from the United States, Italy and Spain and covered acute and convalescent phases of COVID-19. The prospective study material was composed of cDNA or gDNA derived from T cells, B-cell-depleted T cells, or PBMCs. Subjects who had been exposed to COVID-19, were actively infected with it, or had recovered from it provided the deeply sampled blood TCRbeta repertoires that made up the dataset. The repertoires were released in a freely available public database intended as a resource for research on the immune response to SARS-CoV-2. Samples were obtained from the ongoing ImmuneRACE study (first 160 participants) and from 1,000 to 1,500 subjects provided by 6 global collaborators. A de-identified subject ID, COVID-19 status, age in years and sex were almost always included in the sample metadata. HLA class I and class II types, where available, came from metadata supplied by the sample provider rather than from assay-based typing. The paper's findings and limits, for the study overall: Clinical and demographic metadata were provided uncurated, with the amount varying by source and participant.

The collaborating institutions used their own protocols to collect whole blood in K2EDTA tubes. For TCRbeta analysis, collaborators shipped samples in one of three forms: frozen whole blood, isolated PBMCs, or DNA extracted from either of those sample types. The specimen sequenced was peripheral blood. The clonotype was recovered from a woman aged 60 to 75 in a cohort sampled during active or convalescent COVID-19. The sequence links TRBV5-1 to TRBJ2-1; 9 central nucleotides agree with TRBD2. This receptor has the CDR3 CASSYIAGAYNEQFF. The DNA reads as follows: TGCGCCAGCAGCTACATAGCGGGGGCCTACAATGAGCAGTTCTTC.